Below are 18 T cell receptor beta chains sequenced from a single sample in a study of cytomegalovirus exposure and HLA in healthy donors. Sequencing was performed with immunoSEQ multiplex PCR; in TCRdb, only in-frame clones are kept and a portion is missing. In the table there are approximately 230,000 clones, about 90% of which are singletons. The sequencing input was PBMCs. The origin of the receptors is a man aged 18 to 29 in good health and CMV-seropositive.

The CDR3 bases are TGTGCCAGCAGTCCGACCGGTTTCGTGAACACTGAAGCTTTCTTT. Amino acid sequence: CASSPTGFVNTEAFF. The chain combines TRBV2 with TRBJ1-1, with no clear D. The germline V gene encodes CDR1 SNHLY and CDR2 FYNNEI. V shed 5 bases and J shed 0 bases, with 13 bases lying between them. The CDR3 runs 15 residues.

This clone was observed a single time. Here the CDR3 DNA reads TGTGCCAGCAGCTCCATTTTGGGACAGGGATTACACGAGCAGTACTTC. Translation gives CASSSILGQGLHEQYF. The genes are TRBV5-4 and TRBJ2-7, with TRBD1 matching over 9 bases. V trimming: 3 bases; J trimming: 5 bases; junction bases outside the gene matches: 12. The length of the CDR3 is 16 residues. Germline V gene data show CDR1 as SGHNT and CDR2 as YYREEE (reference sequence).

The V gene is TRBV30, the J gene TRBJ2-1; TRBD1 agrees at 8 bases. CDR3 length equals 14 residues. Germline loops: CDR1 GTSNPN, CDR2 SVGIG (reference sequence). V lost 7 bases and J lost 3; bases outside the gene matches: 8. The CDR3 loop is CALPTGVSYNEQFF. CDR3 in DNA: TGTGCCTTACCGACAGGGGTTAGCTACAATGAGCAGTTCTTC.

The chain recombines TRBV6-1 with TRBJ2-1; 12 positions match TRBD2. The CDR3 is 16 residues long. The V gene end was trimmed by 4 bases and the J gene end by 9 bases; junction bases not matched to a gene: 10. CDR1 and CDR2 (germline): MNHNS, SASEGT. The CDR3 sequence: CASSVRLAGESGEQFF. CDR3 nucleotides: TGTGCCAGCAGTGTCCGACTAGCGGGAGAGTCGGGTGAGCAGTTCTTC.

The genes are TRBV2 and TRBJ2-7; perhaps TRBD2 as D (5 bases). Trimming shortened V by 6 bases and J by 3 bases, and 21 bases separated the two germline ends. The CDR3 has 16 amino acids. Per germline, CDR1 SNHLY and CDR2 FYNNEI. The chain's CDR3 is CASSATRTLRVYEQYF. As DNA, the CDR3 is TGTGCCAGCAGCGCCACTAGAACCCTGCGCGTCTACGAGCAGTACTTC.

The chain carries TRBV29-1 and TRBJ2-2; no reliable D call. Trimming took 4 bases from V and 0 from J, leaving 6 bases between them. The CDR3 length is 13 residues. CDR1 and CDR2 from the germline V gene are SQVTM and ANQGSEA. CDR3 in DNA: TGCAGCGTTGTAAAACCGAACACCGGGGAGCTGTTTTTT. Its protein is CSVVKPNTGELFF.

This clone was seen a handful of times. The chain couples TRBV7-6 to TRBJ2-1; TRBD1 matches 9 bases. Trimming cost V 2 bases and J 6 bases; bases outside gene matches: 2. This CDR3 has 14 residues. Germline lookup yields CDR1 SGHVS and CDR2 FNYEAQ. Here the CDR3 DNA reads TGTGCCAGCAGCTTATGGGGACAGGGCAATGAGCAGTTCTTC. Protein sequence: CASSLWGQGNEQFF.

V and J are TRBV5-6 and TRBJ2-6; D remains ambiguous. The V end was cut by 0 bases, the J end by 9 bases, with 10 bases between. This CDR3 region has 14 residues. Germline assignment: CDR1 SGHDT and CDR2 YYEEEE. The CDR3 here is CASSLVADFNVLTF. CDR3 in DNA: TGTGCCAGCAGCTTGGTCGCAGACTTCAACGTCCTGACTTTC.

V usage is TRBV15 and J usage is TRBJ1-1, with TRBD1 matching over 7 bases. Trimming at V came to 0 bases and at J to 6 bases, leaving 4 bases not matched to a gene. There are 14 residues in the CDR3. CDR1 and CDR2 from the germline V gene are LNHNV and YYDKDF (reference sequence). The CDR3 sequence is CATSREPGGSEAFF. CDR3 in DNA: TGTGCCACCAGCAGAGAACCAGGGGGATCTGAAGCTTTCTTT.

A note on this clone: Within the sample, other DNA sequences also encode this same CDR3. V and J are TRBV9 and TRBJ2-7; D unresolved. The V gene's germline CDR1 is SGDLS and CDR2 YYNGEE. The V and J ends lost 2 bases and 0 bases respectively, with 6 bases between them. This CDR3 has 13 amino acids. The CDR3 here is CASSVGPSYEQYF. The CDR3 nucleotides read TGTGCCAGCAGCGTGGGCCCCTCCTACGAGCAGTACTTC. Full variable domain (outside the CDR3, taken from reference TRBV9 and TRBJ2-7): DSGVTQTPKHLITATGQRVTLRCSPRSGDLSVYWYQQSLDQGLQFLIQYYNGEERAKGNILERFSAQQFPDLHSELNLSSLELGDSALYFCASSVGPSYEQYFGPGTRLTVT.

DNA of the CDR3: TGCGCCAGCAGCCAAGATTGGGGGGGGCTACGTGAAAAACTGTTTTTT. Its protein is CASSQDWGGLREKLFF. V and J are TRBV4-3 and TRBJ1-4; TRBD1 is a possible D gene (6 bases). This CDR3 is built from 16 residues. CDR1 and CDR2 (germline): LGHNA, YSLEER. Trimming cost V 0 bases and J 7 bases, with 15 bases left between them.

DNA of the CDR3: TGTGCCAGCAGCTCCGAGGATCAGCCCCAGCATTTT. This translates into CASSSEDQPQHF. This sequence joins TRBV7-9 and TRBJ1-5; unclear D gene. The CDR3 is made up of 12 amino acids. CDR1 and CDR2 (germline): SEHNR, FQNEAQ (reference sequence). Trimming took 4 bases from V and 5 from J, leaving 6 bases between them.

This chain links TRBV4-1 with TRBJ1-2, with D perhaps TRBD1 (5 bases). V dropped 0 bases and J dropped 5 bases, with 13 bases sitting between them. There are 15 residues in the CDR3. The germline V gene encodes CDR1 MGHRA and CDR2 YSYEKL. This chain's CDR3 is CASSQEGTERYGYTF. DNA of the CDR3: TGCGCCAGCAGCCAAGAAGGGACGGAACGATATGGCTACACCTTC.

The chain combines TRBV6-1 with TRBJ1-3; D is possibly TRBD1 (5 bases). Germline CDR1 and CDR2: MNHNS and SASEGT. The CDR3 has 16 amino acids. V was trimmed by 2 bases and J by 3 bases, leaving 14 bases between them. DNA of the CDR3: TGTGCCAGCAGTGAATCCCCAGGGCTCAATGGAAACACCATATATTTT. Protein sequence: CASSESPGLNGNTIYF.

The chain couples TRBV7-2 to TRBJ2-1; no clear D. CDR1 and CDR2 from the germline V gene are SGHTA and FQGNSA. The CDR3 is made up of 13 amino acids. The V and J ends lost 1 base and 4 bases respectively, with 5 bases between them. The CDR3 DNA reads TGTGCCAGCAGCTTAGGAGCTTACAATGAGCAGTTCTTC. Protein sequence: CASSLGAYNEQFF.

The V and J genes are TRBV19 and TRBJ1-5; 7 bases fit TRBD1. CDR3 length equals 17 residues. The trim removed 7 bases at V and 0 bases at J, leaving 12 bases unmatched. Germline V lookup: CDR1 LNHDA, CDR2 SQIVND (reference sequence). The CDR3: CASTSSGGIYSNQPQHF. Here the CDR3 DNA reads TGTGCCAGTACCTCCTCAGGGGGGATCTATAGCAATCAGCCCCAGCATTTT.

The rearrangement uses TRBV9 and TRBJ2-7; 7 bases are shared with TRBD1. Germline V gene data show CDR1 as SGDLS and CDR2 as YYNGEE. The ends lost 4 bases at V and 3 bases at J; junction bases unmatched: 7. This CDR3 spans 14 amino acids. The CDR3 is CASSPGTEIYEQYF. In DNA, the CDR3 is TGTGCCAGCAGCCCAGGGACAGAGATCTACGAGCAGTACTTC.

The V gene is TRBV6-1, the J gene TRBJ2-2, with 10 bases lining up with TRBD2. J lost 6 bases, V lost 10 bases, and 2 bases had no gene match. Per germline, CDR1 MNHNS and CDR2 SASEGT. The CDR3 spans 12 residues. Here the CDR3 reads CATLAGAGELFF. The CDR3 region has the DNA TGTGCCACTCTAGCGGGAGCCGGGGAGCTGTTTTTT.